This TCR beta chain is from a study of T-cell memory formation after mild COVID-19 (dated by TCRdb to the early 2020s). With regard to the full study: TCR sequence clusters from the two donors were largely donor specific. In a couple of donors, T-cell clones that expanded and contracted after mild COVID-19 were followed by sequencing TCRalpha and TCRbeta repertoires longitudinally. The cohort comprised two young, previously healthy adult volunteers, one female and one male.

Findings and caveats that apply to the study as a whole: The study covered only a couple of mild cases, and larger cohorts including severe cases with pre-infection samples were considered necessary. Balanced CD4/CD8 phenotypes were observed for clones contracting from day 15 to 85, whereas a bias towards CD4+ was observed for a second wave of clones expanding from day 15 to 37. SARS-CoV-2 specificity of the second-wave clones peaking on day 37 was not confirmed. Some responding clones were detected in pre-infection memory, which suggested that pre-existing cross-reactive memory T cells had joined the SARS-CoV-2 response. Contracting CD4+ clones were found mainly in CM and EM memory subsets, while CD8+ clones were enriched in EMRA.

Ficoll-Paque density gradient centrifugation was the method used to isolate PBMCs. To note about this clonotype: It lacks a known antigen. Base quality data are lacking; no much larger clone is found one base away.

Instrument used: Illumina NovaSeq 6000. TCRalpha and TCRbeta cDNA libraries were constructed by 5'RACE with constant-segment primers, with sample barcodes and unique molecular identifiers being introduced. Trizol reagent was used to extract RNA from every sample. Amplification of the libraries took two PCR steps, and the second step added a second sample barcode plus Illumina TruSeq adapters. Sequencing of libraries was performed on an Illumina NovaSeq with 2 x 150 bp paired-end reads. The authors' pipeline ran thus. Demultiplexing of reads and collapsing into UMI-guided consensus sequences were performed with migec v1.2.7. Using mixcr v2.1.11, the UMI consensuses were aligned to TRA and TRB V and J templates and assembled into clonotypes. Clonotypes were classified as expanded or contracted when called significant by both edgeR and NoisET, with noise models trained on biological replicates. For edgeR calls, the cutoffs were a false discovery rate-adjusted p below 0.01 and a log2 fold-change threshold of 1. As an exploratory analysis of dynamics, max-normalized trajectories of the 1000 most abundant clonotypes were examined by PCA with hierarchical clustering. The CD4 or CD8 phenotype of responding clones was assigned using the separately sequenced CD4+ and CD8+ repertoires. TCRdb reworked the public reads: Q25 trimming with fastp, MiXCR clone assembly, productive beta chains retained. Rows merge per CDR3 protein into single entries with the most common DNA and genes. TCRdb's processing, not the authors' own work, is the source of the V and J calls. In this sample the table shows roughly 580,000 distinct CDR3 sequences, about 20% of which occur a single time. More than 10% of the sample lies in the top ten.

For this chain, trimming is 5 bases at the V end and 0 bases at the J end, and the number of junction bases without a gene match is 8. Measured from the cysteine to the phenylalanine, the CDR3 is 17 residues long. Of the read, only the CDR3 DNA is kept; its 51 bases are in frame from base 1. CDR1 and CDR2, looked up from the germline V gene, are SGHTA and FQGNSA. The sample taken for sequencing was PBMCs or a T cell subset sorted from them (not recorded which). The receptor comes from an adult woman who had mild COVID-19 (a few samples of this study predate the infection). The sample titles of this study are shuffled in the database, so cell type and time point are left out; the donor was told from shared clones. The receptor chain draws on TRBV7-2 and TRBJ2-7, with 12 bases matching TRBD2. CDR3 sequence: CASSPHWTSGASYEQYF. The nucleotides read TGTGCCAGCAGCCCCCATTGGACTAGCGGGGCCTCCTACGAGCAGTACTTC.